This T cell receptor (beta chain) stems from a study of blood T cell repertoires in COVID-19. The overall study: Researchers got acute and convalescent COVID-19 samples from the United States, Italy and Spain. PBMCs, B-cell-depleted T cells, or T cells were the source of the cDNA or gDNA that made up the material.

Generated by immunoSEQ multiplex PCR, the TCRdb table keeps only in-frame clones and is missing some. The table records 250,000 to 300,000 clones, around 90% of them present only once. Sequenced: peripheral blood. The receptor was derived from a man aged 45-65 years with acute or convalescent COVID-19.

The CDR3 spells CATRTGGENTIYF. The CDR3 DNA reads as TGTGCCACCCGGACAGGGGGCGAAAACACCATATATTTT. The rearrangement joins TRBV15 to TRBJ1-3; 11 positions match TRBD1. The V and J ends lost 8 bases and 6 bases, in that order; junction bases with no gene match: 3. Per germline, CDR1 LNHNV and CDR2 YYDKDF (reference sequence). The CDR3 contains 13 residues.